The 10 T cell receptor beta chains below were found in one sample sequenced in a study of cytomegalovirus exposure and HLA in healthy donors. Primers included in the PCR were 60 Vbeta and 13 Jbeta primers. Method: immunoSEQ multiplex PCR; TCRdb's copy keeps in-frame clones and lacks some. The profile shows hundreds of thousands of clones, about 83% of them singletons. Specimen: PBMCs. Receptor source: a girl under 18 in good health and CMV-seronegative.

This clone came up a few times. This chain uses TRBV15 with TRBJ2-7, with 9 bases aligning to TRBD2. V dropped 0 bases and J dropped 0; count of bases not matched to a gene: 3. Germline V CDR1 and CDR2: LNHNV, YYDKDF (reference sequence). This CDR3 region has 16 residues. CDR3 sequence (DNA): TGTGCCACCAGCAGAGAGGCTAGCGGGATCTCCTACGAGCAGTACTTC. The encoded protein is CATSREASGISYEQYF.

V and J are TRBV9 and TRBJ2-7; D not resolved. CDR1 is SGDLS and CDR2 is YYNGEE in the germline V gene. The V end was cut by 0 bases, the J end by 0 bases, with 13 bases between. This CDR3 is built from 16 residues. Written as DNA, the CDR3 is TGTGCCAGCAGCGTAGCTCTACAGAGTAACTCCTACGAGCAGTACTTC. Translated, it gives CASSVALQSNSYEQYF.

As concerns this clone: A much larger clone differs from this one at a single base, so this may be a read error. The genes are TRBV5-1 and TRBJ2-1, with TRBD2 matching over 7 bases. V shed 2 bases and J 10 bases; nucleotides not matched to a gene: 18. Per germline, CDR1 SGHRS and CDR2 YFSETQ. The CDR3 has 17 residues. CDR3 protein: CASSFRREREPEGEQFF. CDR3 nucleotide sequence: TGCGCCAGCAGCTTTAGGCGGGAGAGGGAGCCGGAAGGCGAGCAGTTCTTC.

This clone has a single count. The genes are TRBV5-1 and TRBJ2-1; 7 bases match TRBD2. The CDR3 runs to 15 residues. V lost 6 bases to trimming and J lost 5 bases; unmatched junction nucleotides: 11. Germline CDR1 is SGHRS and CDR2 is YFSETQ. The CDR3 here is CASNIWGGENNEQFF. DNA of the CDR3: TGCGCCAGCAACATTTGGGGGGGGGAAAACAATGAGCAGTTCTTC.

The chain recombines TRBV11-2 with TRBJ1-1; D remains unclear. Trimming took 2 bases from V and 2 from J, leaving 9 bases between them. Germline-derived CDR1 and CDR2 are SGHAT and FQNNGV. The CDR3 length is 14 residues. CDR3 nucleotides: TGTGCCAGCAGCTTATTTCCAGGTAACACTGAAGCTTTCTTT. Translation: CASSLFPGNTEAFF. The full variable domain, in which reference TRBV11-2 and TRBJ1-1 provide the parts outside the CDR3, is EAGVAQSPRYKIIEKRQSVAFWCNPISGHATLYWYQQILGQGPKLLIQFQNNGVVDDSQLPKDRFSAERLKGVDSTLKIQPAKLEDSAVYLCASSLFPGNTEAFFGQGTRLTVV.

The gene calls are TRBV28 and TRBJ1-1; 8 bases map to TRBD1. The CDR3 sequence is 15 residues long. V lost 5 bases and J lost 2; bases outside the gene matches: 7. Germline V gives CDR1 MDHEN, CDR2 SYDVKM. As DNA, the CDR3 is TGTGCCAGCAGTCCCCCAGGACAGGGCAACACTGAAGCTTTCTTT. It translates to CASSPPGQGNTEAFF.

The chain is built from TRBV7-2 and TRBJ1-1; D is possibly TRBD1 (5 bases). This CDR3 contains 15 residues. Germline CDR1 reads SGHTA; CDR2 reads FQGNSA. Trimming left V 1 base short and J 5 bases short, with 14 bases between. The CDR3 DNA reads as TGTGCCAGCAGCTTAGGGCTCGGGGGTTATACTGAAGCTTTCTTT. Protein sequence: CASSLGLGGYTEAFF.

As to this clone: This same CDR3 is encoded by further DNA sequences in the sample. The chain joins TRBV7-2 to TRBJ2-7; D is ambiguous. Germline-derived CDR1 and CDR2 are SGHTA and FQGNSA. The germline V and J ends were trimmed by 5 bases and 0 bases, with 5 bases remaining between them. This CDR3 has 12 residues. CDR3 nucleotides: TGTGCCAGCAGCCTCAGCTCCTACGAGCAGTACTTC. It encodes CASSLSSYEQYF. Full variable domain (rest looked up from reference TRBV7-2 and TRBJ2-7): GAGVSQSPSNKVTEKGKDVELRCDPISGHTALYWYRQSLGQGLEFLIYFQGNSAPDKSGLPSDRFSAERTGGSVSTLTIQRTQQEDSAVYLCASSLSSYEQYFGPGTRLTVT.

This clone was counted only a few times. The V call is TRBV7-7, the J call TRBJ2-2; TRBD1 is a possible D gene (6 bases). The V end was cut by 5 bases, the J end by 6 bases, with 10 bases between. The CDR3 is 13 amino acids. In germline, CDR1 is SSHAT, CDR2 FNYEAQ (reference sequence). CDR3 sequence reads: CASSLTGPGELFF. The CDR3 DNA is TGTGCCAGCAGCCTAACAGGGCCCGGGGAGCTGTTTTTT.

The rearrangement uses TRBV27 and TRBJ2-7; no firm D call. Germline V gene sequence: CDR1 MNHEY, CDR2 SMNVEV (reference sequence). There are 13 residues in the CDR3. V lost 2 bases and J 9 bases, leaving 14 bases between the germline ends. CDR3 bases: TGTGCCAGCAGTTTAAATCCCCTTACGGGGCAGTACTTC. Translation gives CASSLNPLTGQYF.